The T cell receptor beta chain under discussion was sequenced for a study of T cells expressing NK-cell markers. In the study overall: Seven HCMV-seropositive donors and one seronegative donor made up the eight sequenced donors.

CDR1 SGHDT and CDR2 YYEEEE come from the germline V gene. The CDR3 has 14 residues. TCRdb reprocessed the 5' RACE reads and keeps a single row for each CDR3 protein, giving no DNA. The listing records some 500,000 distinct CDR3 sequences. Concerning this clonotype itself: Its antigen is not identified.

Study conclusions and caveats: The study left the HCMV specificity of expanded NKG2C+ T cell clones unresolved.

The source of this sequence is a woman in her forties or fifties in good health. This chain links TRBV5-6 with TRBJ2-2; the D call of TRBD1 rests on TCRdb alone, since no DNA is present to check it. The sequenced material came from blood T cells: a sorted CD56 or NKG2C T cell subset, CD4+ or CD8+ T cells, or bulk PBMC T cells (not recorded which). Here the CDR3 reads CASSFDRGTGELFF. The full variable domain, its missing parts supplied by reference TRBV5-6 and TRBJ2-2, is DAGVTQSPTHLIKTRGQQVTLRCSPKSGHDTVSWYQQALGQGPQFIFQYYEEEERQRGNFPDRFSGHQFPNYSSELNVNALLLGDSALYLCASSFDRGTGELFFGEGSRLTVL.